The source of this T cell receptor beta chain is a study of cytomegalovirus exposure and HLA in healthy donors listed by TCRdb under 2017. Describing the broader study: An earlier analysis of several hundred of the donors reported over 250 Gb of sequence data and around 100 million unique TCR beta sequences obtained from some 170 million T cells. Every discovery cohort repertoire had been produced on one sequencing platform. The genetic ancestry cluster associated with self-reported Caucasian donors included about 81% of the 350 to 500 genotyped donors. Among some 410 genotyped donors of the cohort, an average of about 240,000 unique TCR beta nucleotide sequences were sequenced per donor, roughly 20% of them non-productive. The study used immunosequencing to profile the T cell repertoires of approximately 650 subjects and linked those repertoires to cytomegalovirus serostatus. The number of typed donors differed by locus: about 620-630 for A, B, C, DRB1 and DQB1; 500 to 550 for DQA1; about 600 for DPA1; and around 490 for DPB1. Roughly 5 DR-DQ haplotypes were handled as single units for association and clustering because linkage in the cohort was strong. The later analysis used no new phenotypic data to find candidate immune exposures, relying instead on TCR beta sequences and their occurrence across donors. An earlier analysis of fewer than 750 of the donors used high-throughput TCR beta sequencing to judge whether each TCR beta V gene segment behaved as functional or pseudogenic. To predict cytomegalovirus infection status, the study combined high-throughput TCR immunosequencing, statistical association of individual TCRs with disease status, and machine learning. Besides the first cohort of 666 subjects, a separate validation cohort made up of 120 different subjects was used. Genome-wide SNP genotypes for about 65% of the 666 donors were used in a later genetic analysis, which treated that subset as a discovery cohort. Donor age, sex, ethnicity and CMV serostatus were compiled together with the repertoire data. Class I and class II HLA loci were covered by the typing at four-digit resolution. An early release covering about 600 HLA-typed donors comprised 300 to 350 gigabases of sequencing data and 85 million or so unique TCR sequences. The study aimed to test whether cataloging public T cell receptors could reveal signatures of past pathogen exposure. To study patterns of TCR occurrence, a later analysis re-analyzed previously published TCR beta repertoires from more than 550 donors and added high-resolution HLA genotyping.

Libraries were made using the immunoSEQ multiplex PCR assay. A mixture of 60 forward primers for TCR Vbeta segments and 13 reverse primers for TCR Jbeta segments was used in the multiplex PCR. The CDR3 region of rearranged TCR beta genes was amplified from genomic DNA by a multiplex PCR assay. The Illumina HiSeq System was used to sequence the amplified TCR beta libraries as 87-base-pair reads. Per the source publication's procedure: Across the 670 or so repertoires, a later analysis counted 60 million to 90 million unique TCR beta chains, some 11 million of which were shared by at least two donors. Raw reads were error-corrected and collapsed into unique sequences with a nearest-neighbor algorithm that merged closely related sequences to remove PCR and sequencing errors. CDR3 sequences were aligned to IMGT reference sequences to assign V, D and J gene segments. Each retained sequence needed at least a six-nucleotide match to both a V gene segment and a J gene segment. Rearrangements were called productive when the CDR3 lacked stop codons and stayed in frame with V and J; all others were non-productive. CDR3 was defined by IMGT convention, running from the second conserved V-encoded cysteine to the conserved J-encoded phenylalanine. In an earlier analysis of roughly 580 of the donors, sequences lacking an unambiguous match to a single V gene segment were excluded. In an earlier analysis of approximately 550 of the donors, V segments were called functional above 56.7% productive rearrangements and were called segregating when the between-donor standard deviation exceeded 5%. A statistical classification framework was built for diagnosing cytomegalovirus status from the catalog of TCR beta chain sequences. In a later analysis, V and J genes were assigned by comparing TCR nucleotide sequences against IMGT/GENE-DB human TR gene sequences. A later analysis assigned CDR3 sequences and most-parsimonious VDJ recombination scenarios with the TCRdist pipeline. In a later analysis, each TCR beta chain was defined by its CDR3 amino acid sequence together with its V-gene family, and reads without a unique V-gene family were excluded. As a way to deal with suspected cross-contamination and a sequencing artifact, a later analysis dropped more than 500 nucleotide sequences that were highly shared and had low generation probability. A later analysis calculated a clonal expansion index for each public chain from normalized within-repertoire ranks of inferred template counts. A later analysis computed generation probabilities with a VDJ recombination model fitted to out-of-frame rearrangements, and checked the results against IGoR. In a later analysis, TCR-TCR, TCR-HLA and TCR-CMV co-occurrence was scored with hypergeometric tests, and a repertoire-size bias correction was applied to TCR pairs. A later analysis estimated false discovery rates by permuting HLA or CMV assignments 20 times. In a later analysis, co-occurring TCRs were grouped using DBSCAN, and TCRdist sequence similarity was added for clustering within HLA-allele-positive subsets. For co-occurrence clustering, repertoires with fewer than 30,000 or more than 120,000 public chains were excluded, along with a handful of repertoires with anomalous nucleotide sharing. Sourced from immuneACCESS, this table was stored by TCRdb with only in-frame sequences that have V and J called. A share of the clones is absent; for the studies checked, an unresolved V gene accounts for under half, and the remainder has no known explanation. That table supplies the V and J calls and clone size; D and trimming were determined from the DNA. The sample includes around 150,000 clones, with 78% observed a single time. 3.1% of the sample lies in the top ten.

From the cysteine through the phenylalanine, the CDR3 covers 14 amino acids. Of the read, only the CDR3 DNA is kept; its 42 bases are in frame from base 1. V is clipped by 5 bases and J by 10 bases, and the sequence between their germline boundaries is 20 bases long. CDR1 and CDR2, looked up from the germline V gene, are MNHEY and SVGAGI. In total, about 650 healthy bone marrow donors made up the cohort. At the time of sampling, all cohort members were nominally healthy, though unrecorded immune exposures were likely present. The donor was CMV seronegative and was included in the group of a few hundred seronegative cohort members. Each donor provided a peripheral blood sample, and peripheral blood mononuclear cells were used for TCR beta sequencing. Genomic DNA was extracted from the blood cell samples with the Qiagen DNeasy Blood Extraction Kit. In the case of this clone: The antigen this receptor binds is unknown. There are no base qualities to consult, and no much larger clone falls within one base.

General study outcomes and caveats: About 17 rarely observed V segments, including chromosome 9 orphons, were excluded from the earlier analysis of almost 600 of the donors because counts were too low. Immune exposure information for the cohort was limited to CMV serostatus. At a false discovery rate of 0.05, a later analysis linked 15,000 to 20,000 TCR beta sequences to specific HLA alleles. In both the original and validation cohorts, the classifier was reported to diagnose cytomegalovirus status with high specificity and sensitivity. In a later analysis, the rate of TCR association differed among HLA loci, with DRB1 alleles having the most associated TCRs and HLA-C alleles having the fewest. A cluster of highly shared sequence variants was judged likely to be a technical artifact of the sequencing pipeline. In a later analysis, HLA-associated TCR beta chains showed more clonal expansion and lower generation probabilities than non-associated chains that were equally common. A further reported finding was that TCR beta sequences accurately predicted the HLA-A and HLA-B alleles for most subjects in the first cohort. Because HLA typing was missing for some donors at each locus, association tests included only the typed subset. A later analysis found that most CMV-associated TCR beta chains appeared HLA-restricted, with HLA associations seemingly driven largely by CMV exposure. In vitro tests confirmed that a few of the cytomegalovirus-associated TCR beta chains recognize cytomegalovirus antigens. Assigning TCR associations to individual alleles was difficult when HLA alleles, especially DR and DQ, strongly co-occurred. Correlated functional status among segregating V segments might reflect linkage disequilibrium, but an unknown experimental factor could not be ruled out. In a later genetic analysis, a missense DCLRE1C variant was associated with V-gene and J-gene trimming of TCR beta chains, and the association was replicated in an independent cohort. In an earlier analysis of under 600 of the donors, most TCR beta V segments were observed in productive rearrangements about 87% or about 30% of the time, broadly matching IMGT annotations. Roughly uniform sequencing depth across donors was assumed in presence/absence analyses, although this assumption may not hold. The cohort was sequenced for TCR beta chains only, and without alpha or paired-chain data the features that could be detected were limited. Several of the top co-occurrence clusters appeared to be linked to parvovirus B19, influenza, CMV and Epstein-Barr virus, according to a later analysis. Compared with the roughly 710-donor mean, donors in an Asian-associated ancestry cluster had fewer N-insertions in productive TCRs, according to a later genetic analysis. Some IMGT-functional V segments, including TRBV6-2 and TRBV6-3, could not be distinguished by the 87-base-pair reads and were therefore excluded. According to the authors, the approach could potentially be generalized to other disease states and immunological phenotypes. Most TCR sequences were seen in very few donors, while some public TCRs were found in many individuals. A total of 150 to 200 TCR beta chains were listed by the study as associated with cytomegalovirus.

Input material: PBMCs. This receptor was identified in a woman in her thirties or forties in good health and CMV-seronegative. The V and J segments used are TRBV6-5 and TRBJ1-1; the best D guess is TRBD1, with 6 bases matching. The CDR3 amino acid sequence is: CASSRQAVSTPAFF. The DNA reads TGTGCCAGCAGTCGACAGGCAGTTTCGACCCCAGCTTTCTTT.